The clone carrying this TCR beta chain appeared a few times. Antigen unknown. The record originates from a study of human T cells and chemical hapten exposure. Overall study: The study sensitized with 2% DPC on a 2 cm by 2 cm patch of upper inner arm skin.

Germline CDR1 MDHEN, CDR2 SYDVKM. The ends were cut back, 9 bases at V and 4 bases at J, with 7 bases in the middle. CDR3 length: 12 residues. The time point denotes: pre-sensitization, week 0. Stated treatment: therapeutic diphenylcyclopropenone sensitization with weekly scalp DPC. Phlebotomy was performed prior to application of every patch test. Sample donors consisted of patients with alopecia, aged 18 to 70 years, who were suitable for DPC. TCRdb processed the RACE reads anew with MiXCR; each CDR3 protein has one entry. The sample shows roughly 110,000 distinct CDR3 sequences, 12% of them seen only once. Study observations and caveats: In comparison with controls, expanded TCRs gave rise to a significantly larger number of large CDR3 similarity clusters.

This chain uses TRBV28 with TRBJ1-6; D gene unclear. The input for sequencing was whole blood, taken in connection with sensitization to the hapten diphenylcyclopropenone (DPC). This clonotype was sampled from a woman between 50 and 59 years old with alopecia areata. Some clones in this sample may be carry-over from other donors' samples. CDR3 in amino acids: CASRIYNSPLHF. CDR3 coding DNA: TGTGCCAGTCGGATTTATAATTCACCCCTCCACTTT.